This T cell receptor (beta chain) was found in a study of T cell responses to AZD1222 COVID-19 vaccine (dated by TCRdb to the early 2020s). Notes on the research overall: TCR sequencing was performed for about 240 trial participants, of whom some 200 were given two doses of AZD1222 and around 26 were given two doses of MenACWY control vaccine. Trial participants were enrolled by age into subgroups of 18-55, 56-69 and 70-plus years, and roughly 150, 30 and 60 TCR-sequenced participants, respectively, were included in these subgroups. General study outcomes and caveats: Conclusions about previously exposed vaccinees are limited, since just five to seven AZD1222 recipients were seropositive for SARS-CoV-2 at baseline. Nearly half of unique spike-specific TCRs reportedly recognized epitopes outside regions mutated in the B.1.351 and B.1.1.7 variants. Because no day 14 peak-response samples were available, repertoires were characterized only after the peak T cell response. A significant rise in spike-specific TCR breadth and depth was observed after two AZD1222 doses relative to day 0 and relative to MenACWY recipients. Vaccine-associated CD4 TCRs spanned the whole spike protein, with dominant responses in regions 160-218 and 743-854. Participants were mostly white British and included more females than males, and it was suggested by the authors that clonal diversity may have been underestimated. In the small 56-69-year group, the increase in depth fell short of significance, most likely because of low power.

The CDR3 regions of human TCRbeta chains were analyzed by immunosequencing. The study's own analysis went as follows. TCRs in the repertoires were matched against a reference library of SARS-CoV-2-specific TCRs that had been generated with the MIRA antigen-specificity platform. Breadth was defined as the fraction of unique TCRs that were SARS-CoV-2-associated, and depth was defined as the fraction of total T cells that were SARS-CoV-2-associated. Using the MIRA data, each spike-specific TCR was assigned both to the spike region to which the TCR was reactive and to a CD4 or CD8 class. Log10-transformed breadth and depth values were compared by one-way ANOVA with Sidak's multiple comparisons tests. TCRdb took this table from immuneACCESS and kept in-frame rearrangements with V and J called. Such tables lack part of the clones; where checked against another copy, unresolved V genes explain under half of the gap, and the rest is unexplained. That table gives V, J and clone size, and the DNA gave D and trimming. For this sample there are 95,000 to 120,000 clones; about nine tenths appear just once. About 6.5% of the sample belongs to the ten largest clones.

The CDR3 runs 13 residues from the cysteine to the phenylalanine. The entry retains the CDR3 DNA only, 39 bases that are in frame from base 1. Sequences MNHEY (CDR1) and SMNVEV (CDR2) are obtained from the germline V gene (reference sequence). The germline ends are 12 bases apart after V is trimmed by 3 bases and J by 7 bases. Comment on this clone: The clone's antigen remains unknown. The input lacks base qualities; no much larger clone sits a single base away.

Sample time point, as interpreted from the label and publication: about 28 days (+/-7) after the second vaccine dose. AZD1222 recipients with second doses at about 4 weeks or about 12 weeks were pooled, because spike-specific TCR depth and breadth did not differ between schedules. The vaccinee samples were drawn from two UK trials, COV001 and COV002, one of which was a single-blind randomized controlled phase 2/3 trial testing AZD1222 (ChAdOx1 nCoV-19) in healthy adults. For TCRbeta chain sequencing, PBMC samples were collected from trial participants at day 0 and at day 28 after the second dose. The TCR originated in an adult who received the AZD1222 COVID-19 vaccine. The material sequenced was peripheral blood, taken 28 days after the second AZD1222 dose. This sequence uses TRBV27 and TRBJ1-1; the D gene cannot be named for sure. Here the CDR3 is given as CASSLVRRREAFF. In nucleotides, the sequence is TGTGCCAGCAGTTTGGTTCGACGCCGTGAAGCTTTCTTT.